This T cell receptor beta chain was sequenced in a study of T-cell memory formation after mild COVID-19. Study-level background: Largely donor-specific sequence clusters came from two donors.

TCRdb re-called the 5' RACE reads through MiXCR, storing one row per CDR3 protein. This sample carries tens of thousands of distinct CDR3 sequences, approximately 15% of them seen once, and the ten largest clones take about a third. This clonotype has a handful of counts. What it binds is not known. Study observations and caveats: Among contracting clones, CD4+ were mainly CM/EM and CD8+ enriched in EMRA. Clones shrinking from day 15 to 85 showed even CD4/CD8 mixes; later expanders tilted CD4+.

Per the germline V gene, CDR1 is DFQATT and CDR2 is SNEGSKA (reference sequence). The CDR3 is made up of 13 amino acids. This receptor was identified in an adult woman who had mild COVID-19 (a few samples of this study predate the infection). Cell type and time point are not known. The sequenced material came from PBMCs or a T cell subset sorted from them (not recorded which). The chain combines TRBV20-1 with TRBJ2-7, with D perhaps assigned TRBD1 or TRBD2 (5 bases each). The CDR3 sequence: CRVQGAYSYEQYF. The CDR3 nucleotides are TGCAGGGTGCAGGGAGCTTACTCCTACGAGCAGTACTTC.